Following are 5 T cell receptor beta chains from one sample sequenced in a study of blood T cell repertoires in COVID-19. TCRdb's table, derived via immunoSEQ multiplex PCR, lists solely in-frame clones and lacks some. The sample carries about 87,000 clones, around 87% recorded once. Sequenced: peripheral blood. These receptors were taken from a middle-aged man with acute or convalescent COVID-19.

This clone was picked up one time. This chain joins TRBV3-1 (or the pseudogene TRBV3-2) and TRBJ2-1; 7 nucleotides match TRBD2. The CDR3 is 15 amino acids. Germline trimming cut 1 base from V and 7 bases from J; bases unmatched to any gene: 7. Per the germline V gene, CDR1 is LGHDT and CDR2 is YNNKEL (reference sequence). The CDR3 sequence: CASSQGLAGENEQFF. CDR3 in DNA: TGTGCCAGCAGCCAAGGCCTGGCGGGAGAGAATGAGCAGTTCTTC.

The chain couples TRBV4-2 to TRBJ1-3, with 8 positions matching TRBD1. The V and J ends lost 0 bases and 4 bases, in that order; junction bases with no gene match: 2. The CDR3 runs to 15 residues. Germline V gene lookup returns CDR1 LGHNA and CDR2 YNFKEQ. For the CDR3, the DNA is TGTGCCAGCAGCCAAGAAAGGACAGGGGGAAACACCATATATTTT. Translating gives CASSQERTGGNTIYF.

CDR3 sequence: CASSQEAGETQYF. CDR3 nucleotide sequence: TGCGCCAGCAGCCAAGAAGCCGGAGAGACCCAGTACTTC. The rearrangement uses TRBV4-1 and TRBJ2-5, with D unresolved. This CDR3 is built from 13 residues. Trimming left V 0 bases short and J 4 bases short, with 6 bases between. Germline V gene sequence: CDR1 MGHRA, CDR2 YSYEKL.

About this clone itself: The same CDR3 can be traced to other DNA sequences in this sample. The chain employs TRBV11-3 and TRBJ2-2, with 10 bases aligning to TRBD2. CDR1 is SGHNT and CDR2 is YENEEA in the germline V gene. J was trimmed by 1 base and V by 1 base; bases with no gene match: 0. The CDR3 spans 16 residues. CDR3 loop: CASSLGLAGNTGELFF. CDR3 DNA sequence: TGTGCCAGCAGCTTAGGACTAGCGGGGAACACCGGGGAGCTGTTTTTT.

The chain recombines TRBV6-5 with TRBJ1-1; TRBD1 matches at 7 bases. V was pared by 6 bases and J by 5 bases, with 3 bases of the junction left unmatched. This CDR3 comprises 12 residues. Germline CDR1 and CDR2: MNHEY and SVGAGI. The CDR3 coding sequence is TGTGCCAGCAGCCGGGGACAGACTGAAGCTTTCTTT. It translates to CASSRGQTEAFF.